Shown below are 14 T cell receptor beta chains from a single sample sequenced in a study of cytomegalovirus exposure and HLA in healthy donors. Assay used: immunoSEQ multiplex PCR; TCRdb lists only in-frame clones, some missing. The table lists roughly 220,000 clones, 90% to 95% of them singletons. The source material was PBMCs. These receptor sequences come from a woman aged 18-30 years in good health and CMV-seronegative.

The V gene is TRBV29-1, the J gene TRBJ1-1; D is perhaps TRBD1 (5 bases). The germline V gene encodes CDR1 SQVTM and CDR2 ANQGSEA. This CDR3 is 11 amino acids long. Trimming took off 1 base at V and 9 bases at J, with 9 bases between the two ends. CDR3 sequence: CSVEVGGKAFF. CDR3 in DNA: TGCAGCGTTGAAGTTGGGGGGAAAGCTTTCTTT.

In nucleotides, the CDR3 is TGTGTCGCAGGGGAGTATTGGAACACTGAAGCTTTCTTT. As protein: CVAGEYWNTEAFF. The rearrangement joins TRBV28 to TRBJ1-1; the D gene is possibly TRBD1 (6 bases). Germline assignment: CDR1 MDHEN and CDR2 SYDVKM. The CDR3 covers 13 residues.

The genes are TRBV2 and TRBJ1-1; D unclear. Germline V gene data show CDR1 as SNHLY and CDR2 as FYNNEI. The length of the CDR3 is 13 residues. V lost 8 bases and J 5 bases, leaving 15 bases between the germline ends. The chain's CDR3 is CASSTSGRTEAFF. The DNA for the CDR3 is TGTGCCAGCTCGACTTCGGGGAGAACTGAAGCTTTCTTT.

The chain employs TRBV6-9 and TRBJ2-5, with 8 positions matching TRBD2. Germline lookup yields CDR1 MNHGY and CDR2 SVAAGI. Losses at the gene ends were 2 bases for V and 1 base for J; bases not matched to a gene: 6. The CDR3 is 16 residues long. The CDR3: CASSYDERESQETQYF. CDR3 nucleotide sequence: TGTGCCAGCAGTTATGACGAGCGGGAGAGCCAAGAGACCCAGTACTTC.

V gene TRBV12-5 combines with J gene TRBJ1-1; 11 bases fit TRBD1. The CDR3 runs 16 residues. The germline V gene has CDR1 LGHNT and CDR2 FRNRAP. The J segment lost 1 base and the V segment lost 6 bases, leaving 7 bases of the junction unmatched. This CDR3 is CASGDRGLQGNTEAFF. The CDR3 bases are TGTGCTAGTGGGGACAGGGGGCTCCAAGGGAACACTGAAGCTTTCTTT.

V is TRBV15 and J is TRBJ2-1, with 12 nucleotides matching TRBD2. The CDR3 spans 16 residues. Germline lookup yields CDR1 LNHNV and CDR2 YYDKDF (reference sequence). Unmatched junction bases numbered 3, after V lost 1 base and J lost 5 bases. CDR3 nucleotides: TGTGCCACCAGCAGAGCCCGACTAGCGGGGGACAATGAGCAGTTCTTC. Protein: CATSRARLAGDNEQFF.

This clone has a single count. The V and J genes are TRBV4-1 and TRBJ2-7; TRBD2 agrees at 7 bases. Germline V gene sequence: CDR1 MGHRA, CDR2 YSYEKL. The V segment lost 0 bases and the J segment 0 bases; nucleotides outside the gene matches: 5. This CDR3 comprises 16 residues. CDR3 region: CASSQEVGGSSYEQYF. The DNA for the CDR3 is TGCGCCAGCAGCCAAGAAGTCGGCGGGAGCTCCTACGAGCAGTACTTC.

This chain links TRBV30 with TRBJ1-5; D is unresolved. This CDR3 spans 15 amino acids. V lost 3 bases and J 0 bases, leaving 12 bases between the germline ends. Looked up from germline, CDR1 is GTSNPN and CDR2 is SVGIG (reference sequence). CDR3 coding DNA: TGTGCCTGGAGCGCCGGGTCAAATAGCAATCAGCCCCAGCATTTT. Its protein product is CAWSAGSNSNQPQHF.

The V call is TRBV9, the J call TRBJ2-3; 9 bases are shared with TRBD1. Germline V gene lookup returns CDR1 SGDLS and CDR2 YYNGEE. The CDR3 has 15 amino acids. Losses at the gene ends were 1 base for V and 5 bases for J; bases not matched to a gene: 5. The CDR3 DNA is TGTGCCAGCAGCGTAAGGGACAGGGAGGGAGATACGCAGTATTTT. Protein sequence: CASSVRDREGDTQYF. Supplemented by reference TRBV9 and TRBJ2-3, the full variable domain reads DSGVTQTPKHLITATGQRVTLRCSPRSGDLSVYWYQQSLDQGLQFLIQYYNGEERAKGNILERFSAQQFPDLHSELNLSSLELGDSALYFCASSVRDREGDTQYFGPGTRLTVL.

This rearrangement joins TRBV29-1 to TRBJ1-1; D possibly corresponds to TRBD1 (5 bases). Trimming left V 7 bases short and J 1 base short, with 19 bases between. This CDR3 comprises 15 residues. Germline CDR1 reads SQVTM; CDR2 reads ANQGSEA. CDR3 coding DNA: TGCAGCGCTTGGGGGGGGAAGAGCGCGAACACTGAAGCTTTCTTT. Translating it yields CSAWGGKSANTEAFF.

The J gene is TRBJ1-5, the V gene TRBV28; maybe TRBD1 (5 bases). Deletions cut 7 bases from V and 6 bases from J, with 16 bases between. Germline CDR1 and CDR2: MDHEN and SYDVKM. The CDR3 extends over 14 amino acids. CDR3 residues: CASIPPGRGQPQHF. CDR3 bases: TGTGCCAGCATCCCACCAGGGCGCGGTCAGCCCCAGCATTTT.

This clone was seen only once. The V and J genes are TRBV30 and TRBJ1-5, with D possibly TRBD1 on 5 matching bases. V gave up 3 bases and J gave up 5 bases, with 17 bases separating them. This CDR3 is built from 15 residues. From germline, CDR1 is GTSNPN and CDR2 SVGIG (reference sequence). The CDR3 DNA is TGTGCCTGGAGCGCAAGCCAGGGATGGGATCAGCCCCAGCATTTT. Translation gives CAWSASQGWDQPQHF.

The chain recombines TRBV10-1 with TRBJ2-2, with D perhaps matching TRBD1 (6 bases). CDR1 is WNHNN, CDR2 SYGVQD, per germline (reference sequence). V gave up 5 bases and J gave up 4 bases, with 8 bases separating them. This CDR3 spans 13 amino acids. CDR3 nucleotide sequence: TGCGCCAGCAGTTTGACAGGCACCGGGGAGCTGTTTTTT. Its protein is CASSLTGTGELFF.

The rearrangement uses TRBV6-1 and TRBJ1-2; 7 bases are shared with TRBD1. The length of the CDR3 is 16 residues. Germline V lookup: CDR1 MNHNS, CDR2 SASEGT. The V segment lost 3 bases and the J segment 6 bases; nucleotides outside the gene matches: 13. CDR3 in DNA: TGTGCCAGCAGTGACGGGGTCCTAGACAGGGAAGATGGCTACACCTTC. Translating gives CASSDGVLDREDGYTF.